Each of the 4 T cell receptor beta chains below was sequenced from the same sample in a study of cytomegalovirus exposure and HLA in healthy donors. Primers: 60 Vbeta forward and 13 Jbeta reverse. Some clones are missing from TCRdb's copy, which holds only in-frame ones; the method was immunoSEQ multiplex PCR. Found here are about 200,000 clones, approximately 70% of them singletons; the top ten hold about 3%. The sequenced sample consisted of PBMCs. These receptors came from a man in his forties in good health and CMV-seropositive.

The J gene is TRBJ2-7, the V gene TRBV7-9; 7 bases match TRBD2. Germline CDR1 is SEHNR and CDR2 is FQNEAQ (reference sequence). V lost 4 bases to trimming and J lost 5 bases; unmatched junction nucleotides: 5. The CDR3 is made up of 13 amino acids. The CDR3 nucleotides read TGTGCCAGCAGCTCGGGGGGTTCAAACGAGCAGTACTTC. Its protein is CASSSGGSNEQYF.

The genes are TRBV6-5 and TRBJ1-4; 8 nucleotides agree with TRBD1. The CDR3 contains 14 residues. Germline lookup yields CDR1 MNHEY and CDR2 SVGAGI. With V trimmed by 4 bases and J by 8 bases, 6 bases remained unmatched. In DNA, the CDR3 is TGTGCCAGCAGTTCGACAGGGGATTGGGAAAAACTGTTTTTT. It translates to CASSSTGDWEKLFF.

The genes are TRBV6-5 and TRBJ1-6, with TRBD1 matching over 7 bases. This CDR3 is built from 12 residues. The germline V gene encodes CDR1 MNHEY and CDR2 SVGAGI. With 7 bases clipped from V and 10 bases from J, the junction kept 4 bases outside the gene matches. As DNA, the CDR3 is TGTGCCAGCAACGACAGGGTCTCACCCCTCCACTTT. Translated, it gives CASNDRVSPLHF.

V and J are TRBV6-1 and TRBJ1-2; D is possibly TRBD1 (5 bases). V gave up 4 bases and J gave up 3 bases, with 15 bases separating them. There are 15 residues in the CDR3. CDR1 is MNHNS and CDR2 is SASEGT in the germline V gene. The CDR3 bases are TGTGCCAGCAGTGCCCAGACAGTCCCCGACTATGGCTACACCTTC. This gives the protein CASSAQTVPDYGYTF.